The 7 T cell receptor beta chains below all came from one sample that was sequenced in a study of blood T cells in healthy people across ages. Through a sample-barcoded 5' primer and a J-beta primer mix, a second PCR was run for roughly 7 to 11 cycles. Using its own MiXCR run on the 5' RACE reads, TCRdb lists one record per CDR3 protein. The table shows fewer than 900,000 distinct CDR3 sequences, with around 36% occurring only once. Sequencing input: blood. Receptors originate from a young man in good health.

The chain recombines TRBV7-2 with TRBJ1-2, with D hard to call. The ends were cut back, 2 bases at V and 8 bases at J, with 12 bases in the middle. Germline V gene sequence: CDR1 SGHTA, CDR2 FQGNSA. The CDR3 spans 13 residues. The CDR3 coding sequence is TGTGCCAGCAGCTTAACGGTTTGGGAGGGCTACACCTTC. This translates into CASSLTVWEGYTF.

This clonotype was counted only a few times. The chain combines TRBV6-4 with TRBJ2-1; a weak D match, TRBD1 (5 bases). CDR1 is MRHNA and CDR2 is SNTAGT in the germline V gene. The CDR3 has 19 amino acids. V was trimmed by 2 bases and J by 8 bases, leaving 28 bases between them. CDR3 bases: TGTGCCAGCAGTGACCCCCCAATACCGAAGAGTGGGGCTCGGGATGAGCAGTTCTTC. It specifies CASSDPPIPKSGARDEQFF.

The V call is TRBV5-1, the J call TRBJ2-2; either TRBD1 or TRBD2 may supply D (5 bases each). Trimming shortened V by 0 bases and J by 5 bases, and 14 bases separated the two germline ends. Germline V lookup: CDR1 SGHRS, CDR2 YFSETQ. CDR3 size: 16 residues. CDR3 region: CASSLVGALGTGELFF. The CDR3 nucleotides read TGCGCCAGCAGCTTGGTCGGGGCGTTAGGGACCGGGGAGCTGTTTTTT.

This clonotype came up once. This chain uses TRBV7-2 with TRBJ2-3; 8 bases are shared with TRBD2. V lost 5 bases, J lost 7 bases, and 14 bases stayed unmatched. This CDR3 has 16 residues. Looked up from germline, CDR1 is SGHTA and CDR2 is FQGNSA. In nucleotides, the CDR3 is TGTGCCAGCAGCACTAGCGGTACCCGGGGTTTGAATACGCAGTATTTT. Translated: CASSTSGTRGLNTQYF. Variable domain in full (rest from reference TRBV7-2 and TRBJ2-3): GAGVSQSPSNKVTEKGKDVELRCDPISGHTALYWYRQSLGQGLEFLIYFQGNSAPDKSGLPSDRFSAERTGGSVSTLTIQRTQQEDSAVYLCASSTSGTRGLNTQYFGPGTRLTVL.

J is TRBJ1-1 and V is TRBV2, with D possibly being TRBD1 (5 bases). The ends were cut back, 4 bases at V and 6 bases at J, with 12 bases in the middle. Germline V CDR1 and CDR2: SNHLY, FYNNEI. CDR3 length: 13 amino acids. The CDR3 is CASSARVFAEAFF. CDR3 DNA: TGTGCCAGCAGTGCCAGGGTCTTTGCTGAAGCTTTCTTT.

V gene TRBV4-2 combines with J gene TRBJ2-4, with D perhaps given as TRBD1 or TRBD2 (6 bases each). This CDR3 spans 18 amino acids. Trimming took off 2 bases at V and 5 bases at J, with 22 bases between the two ends. Per the germline V gene, CDR1 is LGHNA and CDR2 is YNFKEQ. The DNA for the CDR3 is TGTGCCAGCAGCCAACTGGGGGCGGGGTGGCCTGGGGAAAACATTCAGTACTTC. This sequence encodes CASSQLGAGWPGENIQYF.

A remark on this clonotype: No conserved phenylalanine or tryptophan is present at the end of the CDR3, so a read error is the likely explanation. The DNA is left out, because the CDR3 cannot be placed on it with certainty; the CDR3 is given as TCRdb lists it. The V call is TRBV21-1, the J call TRBJ2-7; the table's TRBD1 call for D was not verified on the DNA. TRBV21-1 is shown as a pseudogene. The CDR3 is 13 amino acids long, termini counted. The chain's CDR3 is CASSKDRNNEQYY.